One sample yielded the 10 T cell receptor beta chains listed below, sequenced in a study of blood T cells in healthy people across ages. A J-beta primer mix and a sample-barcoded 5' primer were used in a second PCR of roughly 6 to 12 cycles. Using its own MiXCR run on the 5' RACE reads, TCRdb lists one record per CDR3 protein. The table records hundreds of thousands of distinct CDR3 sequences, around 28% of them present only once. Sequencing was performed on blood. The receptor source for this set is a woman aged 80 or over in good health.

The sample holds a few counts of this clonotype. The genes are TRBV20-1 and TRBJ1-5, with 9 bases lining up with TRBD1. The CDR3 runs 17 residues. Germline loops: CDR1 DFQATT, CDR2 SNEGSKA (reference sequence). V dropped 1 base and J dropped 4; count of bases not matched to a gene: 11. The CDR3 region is CSARGLGGTGSNQPQHF. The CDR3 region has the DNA TGCAGTGCTAGAGGTCTCGGCGGGACAGGGTCAAATCAGCCCCAGCATTTT.

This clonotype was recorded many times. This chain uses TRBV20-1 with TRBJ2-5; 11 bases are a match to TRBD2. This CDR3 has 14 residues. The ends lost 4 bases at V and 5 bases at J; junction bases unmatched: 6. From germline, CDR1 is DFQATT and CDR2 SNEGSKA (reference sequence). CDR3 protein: CSAISGGGRETQYF. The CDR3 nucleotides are TGCAGTGCTATTAGCGGGGGGGGTCGGGAGACCCAGTACTTC.

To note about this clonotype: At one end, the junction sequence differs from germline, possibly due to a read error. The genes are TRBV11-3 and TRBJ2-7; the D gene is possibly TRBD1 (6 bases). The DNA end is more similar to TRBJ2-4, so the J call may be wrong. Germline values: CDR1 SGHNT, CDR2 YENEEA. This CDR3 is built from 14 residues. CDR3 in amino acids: CASSYGQMKSIQYF. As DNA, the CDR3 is TGTGCCAGCAGCTACGGACAGATGAAAAGCATTCAGTACTTC.

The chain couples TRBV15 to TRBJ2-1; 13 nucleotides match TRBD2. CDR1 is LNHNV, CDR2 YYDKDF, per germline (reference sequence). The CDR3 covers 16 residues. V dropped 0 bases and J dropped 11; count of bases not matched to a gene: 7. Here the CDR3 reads CATSRDLGLAGLQQFF. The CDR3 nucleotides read TGTGCCACCAGCAGAGATCTGGGACTAGCGGGACTTCAGCAGTTCTTC.

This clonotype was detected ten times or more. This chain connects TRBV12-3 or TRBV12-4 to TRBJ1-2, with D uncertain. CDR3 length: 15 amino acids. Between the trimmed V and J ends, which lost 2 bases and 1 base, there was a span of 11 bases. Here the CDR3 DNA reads TGTGCCAGCAGTTTAACCCCCGTAATTAACTATGGCTACACCTTC. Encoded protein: CASSLTPVINYGYTF.

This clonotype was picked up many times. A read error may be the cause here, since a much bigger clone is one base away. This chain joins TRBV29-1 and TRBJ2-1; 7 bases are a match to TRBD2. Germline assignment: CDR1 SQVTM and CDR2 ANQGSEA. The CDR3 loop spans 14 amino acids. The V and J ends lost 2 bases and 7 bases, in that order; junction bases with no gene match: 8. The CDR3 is CSVEWGGLKNEQFF. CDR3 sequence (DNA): TGCAGCGTTGAATGGGGGGGACTAAAGAATGAGCAGTTCTTC.

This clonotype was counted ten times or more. CDR3: CSVELEAGANVLTF. For the CDR3, the DNA is TGCAGCGTTGAATTGGAGGCTGGGGCCAACGTCCTGACTTTC. The chain links TRBV29-1 to TRBJ2-6; TRBD2 might be the D (5 bases). The V gene lost 2 bases and the J gene lost 2 bases, with 7 bases spanning the gap. The germline V gene has CDR1 SQVTM and CDR2 ANQGSEA. This CDR3 is built from 14 residues.

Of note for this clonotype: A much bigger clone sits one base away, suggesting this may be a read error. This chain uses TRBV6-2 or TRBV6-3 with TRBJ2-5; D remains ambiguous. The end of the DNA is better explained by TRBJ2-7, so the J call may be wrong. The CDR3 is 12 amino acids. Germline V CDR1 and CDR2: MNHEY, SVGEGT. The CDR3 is CASSYMSCEQYF. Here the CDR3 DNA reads TGTGCCAGCAGTTATATGAGCTGCGAGCAGTACTTC.

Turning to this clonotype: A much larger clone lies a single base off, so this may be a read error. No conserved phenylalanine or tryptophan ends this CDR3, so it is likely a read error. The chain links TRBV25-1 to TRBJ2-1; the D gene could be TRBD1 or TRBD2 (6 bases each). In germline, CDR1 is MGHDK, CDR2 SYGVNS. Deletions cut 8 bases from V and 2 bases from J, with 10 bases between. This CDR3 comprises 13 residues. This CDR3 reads CASARGAYNEQFV. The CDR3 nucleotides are TGTGCCAGCGCAAGGGGGGCCTACAATGAGCAGTTCGTC.

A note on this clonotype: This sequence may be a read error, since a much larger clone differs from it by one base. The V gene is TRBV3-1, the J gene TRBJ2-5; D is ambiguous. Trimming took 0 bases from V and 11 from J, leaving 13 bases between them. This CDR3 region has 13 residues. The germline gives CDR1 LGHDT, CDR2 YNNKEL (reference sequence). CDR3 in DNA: TGTGCCAGCAGCCAAGACCTCCCGGGTGAGCAGTACTTC. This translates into CASSQDLPGEQYF.